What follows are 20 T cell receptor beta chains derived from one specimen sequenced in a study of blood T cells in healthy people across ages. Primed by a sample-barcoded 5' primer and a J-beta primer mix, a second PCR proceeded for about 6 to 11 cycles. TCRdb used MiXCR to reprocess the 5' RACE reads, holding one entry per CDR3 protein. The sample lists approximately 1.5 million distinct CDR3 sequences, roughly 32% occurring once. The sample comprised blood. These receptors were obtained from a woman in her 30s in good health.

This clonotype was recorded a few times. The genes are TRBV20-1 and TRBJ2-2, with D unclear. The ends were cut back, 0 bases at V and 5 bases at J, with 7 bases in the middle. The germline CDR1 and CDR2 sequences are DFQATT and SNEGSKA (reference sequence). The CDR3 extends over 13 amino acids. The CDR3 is CSAREVRTGELFF. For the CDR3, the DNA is TGCAGTGCTAGAGAAGTCCGGACCGGGGAGCTGTTTTTT.

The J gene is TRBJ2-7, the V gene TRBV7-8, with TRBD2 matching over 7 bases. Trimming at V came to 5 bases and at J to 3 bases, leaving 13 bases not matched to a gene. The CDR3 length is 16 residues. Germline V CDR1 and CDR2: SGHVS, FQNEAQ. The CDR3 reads CASSNIGRSPFYEQYF. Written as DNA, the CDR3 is TGTGCCAGCAGCAACATCGGGAGGTCACCTTTCTACGAGCAGTACTTC.

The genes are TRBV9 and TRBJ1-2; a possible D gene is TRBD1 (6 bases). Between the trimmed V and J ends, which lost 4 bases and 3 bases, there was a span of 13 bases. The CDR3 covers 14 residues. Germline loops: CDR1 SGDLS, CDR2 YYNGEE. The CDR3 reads CASSSLRGDYGYTF. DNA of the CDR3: TGTGCCAGCAGCTCACTAAGGGGGGACTATGGCTACACCTTC.

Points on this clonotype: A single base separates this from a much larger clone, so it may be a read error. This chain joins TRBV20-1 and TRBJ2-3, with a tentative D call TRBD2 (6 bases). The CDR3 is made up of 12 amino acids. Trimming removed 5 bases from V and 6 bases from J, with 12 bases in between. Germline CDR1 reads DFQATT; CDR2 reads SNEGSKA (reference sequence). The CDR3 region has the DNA TGCAGTGCTGATCTAGCGAAGGATACGCAGTATTTT. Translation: CSADLAKDTQYF.

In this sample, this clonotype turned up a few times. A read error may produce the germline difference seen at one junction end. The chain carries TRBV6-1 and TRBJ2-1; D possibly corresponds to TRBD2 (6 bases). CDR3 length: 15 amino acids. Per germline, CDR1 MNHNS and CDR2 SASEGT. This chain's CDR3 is CASSEWGLVYSEQFF. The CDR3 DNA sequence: TGTGCCAGCAGTGAATGGGGACTGGTTTACAGTGAGCAGTTCTTC.

The CDR3 coding sequence is TGTGCCAGCAGCCTGGGCGCGACCCTAGGCTACGAGCAGTACTTC. As protein: CASSLGATLGYEQYF. V gene TRBV12-3 or TRBV12-4 combines with J gene TRBJ2-7; no definite D call. The length of the CDR3 is 15 residues. V lost 6 bases and J 3 bases, leaving 18 bases between the germline ends.

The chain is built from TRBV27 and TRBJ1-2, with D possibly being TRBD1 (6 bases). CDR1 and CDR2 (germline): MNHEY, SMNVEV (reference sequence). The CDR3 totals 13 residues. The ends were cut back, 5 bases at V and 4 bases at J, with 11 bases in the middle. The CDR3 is CASSTEDSYGYTF. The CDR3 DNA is TGTGCCAGCAGTACAGAGGACAGCTATGGCTACACCTTC.

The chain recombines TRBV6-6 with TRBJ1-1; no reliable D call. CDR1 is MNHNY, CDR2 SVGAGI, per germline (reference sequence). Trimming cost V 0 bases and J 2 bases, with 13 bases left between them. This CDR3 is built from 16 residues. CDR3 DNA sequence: TGTGCCAGCAGTTACTCCGCAGGCCAGATTAACACTGAAGCTTTCTTT. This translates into CASSYSAGQINTEAFF.

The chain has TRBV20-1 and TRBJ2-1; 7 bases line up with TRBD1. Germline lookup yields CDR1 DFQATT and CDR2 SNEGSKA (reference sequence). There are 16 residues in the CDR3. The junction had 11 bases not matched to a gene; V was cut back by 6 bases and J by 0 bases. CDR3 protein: CSALAGGAASYNEQFF. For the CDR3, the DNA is TGCAGTGCCTTGGCAGGGGGTGCCGCCTCCTACAATGAGCAGTTCTTC.

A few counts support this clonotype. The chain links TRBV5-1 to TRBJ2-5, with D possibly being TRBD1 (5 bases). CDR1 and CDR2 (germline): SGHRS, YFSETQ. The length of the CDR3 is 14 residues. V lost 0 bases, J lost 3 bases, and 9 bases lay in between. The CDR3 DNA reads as TGCGCCAGCAGCTTGGAGGGGCCCAAAGAGACCCAGTACTTC. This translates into CASSLEGPKETQYF.

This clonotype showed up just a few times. The CDR3 DNA reads as TGTGCCAGCAGGGACGGACGATCTAGCACAGATACGCAGTATTTT. The encoded protein is CASRDGRSSTDTQYF. V is TRBV2 and J is TRBJ2-3; D is unresolved. From germline, CDR1 is SNHLY and CDR2 FYNNEI. The ends were cut back, 6 bases at V and 0 bases at J, with 13 bases in the middle. This CDR3 contains 15 residues.

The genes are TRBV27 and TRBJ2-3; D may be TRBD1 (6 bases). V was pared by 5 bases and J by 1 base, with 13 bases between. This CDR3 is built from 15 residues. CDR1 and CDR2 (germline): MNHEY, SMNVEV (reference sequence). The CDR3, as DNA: TGTGCCAGCAGTAACAGGGTCCCAGGCACAGATACGCAGTATTTT. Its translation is CASSNRVPGTDTQYF.

The CDR3 region is CASSQHSWYGGEDTEAFF. In DNA, the CDR3 is TGCGCCAGCAGCCAACACTCTTGGTATGGGGGGGAGGACACTGAAGCTTTCTTT. V and J are TRBV4-1 and TRBJ1-1, with D perhaps TRBD1 (5 bases). The CDR3 runs to 18 residues. Germline V gene lookup returns CDR1 MGHRA and CDR2 YSYEKL. The V gene lost 2 bases and the J gene lost 3 bases, with 22 bases spanning the gap.

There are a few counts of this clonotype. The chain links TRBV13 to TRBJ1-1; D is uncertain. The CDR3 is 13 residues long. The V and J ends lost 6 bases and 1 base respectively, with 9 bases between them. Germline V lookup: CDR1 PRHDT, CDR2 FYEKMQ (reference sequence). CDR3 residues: CASRTKGNTEAFF. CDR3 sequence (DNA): TGTGCCAGCAGGACTAAGGGGAACACTGAAGCTTTCTTT.

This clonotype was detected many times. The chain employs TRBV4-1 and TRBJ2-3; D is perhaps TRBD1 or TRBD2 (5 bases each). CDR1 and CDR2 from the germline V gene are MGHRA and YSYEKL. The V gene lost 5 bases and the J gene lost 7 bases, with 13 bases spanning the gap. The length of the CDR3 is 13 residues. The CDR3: CASSEGGGNTQYF. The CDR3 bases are TGCGCCAGCAGCGAAGGTGGGGGAAATACGCAGTATTTT.

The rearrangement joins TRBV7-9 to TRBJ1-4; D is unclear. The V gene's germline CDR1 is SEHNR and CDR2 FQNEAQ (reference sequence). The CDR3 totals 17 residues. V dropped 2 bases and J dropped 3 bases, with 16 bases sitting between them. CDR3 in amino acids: CASSLHSNLQSNEKLFF. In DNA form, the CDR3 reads TGTGCCAGCAGCTTACATTCGAATCTCCAGTCTAATGAAAAACTGTTTTTT.

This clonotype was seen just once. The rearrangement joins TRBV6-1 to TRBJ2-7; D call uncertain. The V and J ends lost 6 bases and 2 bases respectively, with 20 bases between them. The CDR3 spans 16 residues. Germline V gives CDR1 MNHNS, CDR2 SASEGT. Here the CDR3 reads CASRFSLWEKAYEQYF. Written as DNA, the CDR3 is TGTGCCAGCAGGTTTTCCCTTTGGGAAAAGGCCTACGAGCAGTACTTC.

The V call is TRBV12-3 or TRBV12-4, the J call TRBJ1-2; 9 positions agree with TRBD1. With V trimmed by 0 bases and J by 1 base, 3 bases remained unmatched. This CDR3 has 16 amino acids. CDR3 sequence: CASSLATGGFNYGYTF. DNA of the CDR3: TGTGCCAGCAGTTTAGCCACAGGGGGCTTTAACTATGGCTACACCTTC.

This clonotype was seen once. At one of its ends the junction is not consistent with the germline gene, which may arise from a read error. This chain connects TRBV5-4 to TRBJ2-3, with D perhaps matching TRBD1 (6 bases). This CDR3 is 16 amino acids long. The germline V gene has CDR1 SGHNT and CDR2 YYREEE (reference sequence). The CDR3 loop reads CASSSRQDPLTETQYF. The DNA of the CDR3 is TGTGCCAGCAGCTCTCGACAGGACCCTCTCACAGAAACGCAGTATTTT. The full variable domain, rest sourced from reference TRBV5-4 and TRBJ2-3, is ETGVTQSPTHLIKTRGQQVTLRCSSQSGHNTVSWYQQALGQGPQFIFQYYREEENGRGNFPPRFSGLQFPNYSSELNVNALELDDSALYLCASSSRQDPLTETQYFGPGTRLTVL.

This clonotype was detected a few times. The CDR3 bases are TGCGCCAGCAGCGCCGACAGGGCAGTTGAGACCCAGTACTTC. Translating gives CASSADRAVETQYF. The rearrangement joins TRBV4-1 to TRBJ2-5; TRBD1 matches at 7 bases. Germline V gives CDR1 MGHRA, CDR2 YSYEKL. The CDR3 is 14 residues long. V dropped 5 bases and J dropped 5; count of bases not matched to a gene: 8.